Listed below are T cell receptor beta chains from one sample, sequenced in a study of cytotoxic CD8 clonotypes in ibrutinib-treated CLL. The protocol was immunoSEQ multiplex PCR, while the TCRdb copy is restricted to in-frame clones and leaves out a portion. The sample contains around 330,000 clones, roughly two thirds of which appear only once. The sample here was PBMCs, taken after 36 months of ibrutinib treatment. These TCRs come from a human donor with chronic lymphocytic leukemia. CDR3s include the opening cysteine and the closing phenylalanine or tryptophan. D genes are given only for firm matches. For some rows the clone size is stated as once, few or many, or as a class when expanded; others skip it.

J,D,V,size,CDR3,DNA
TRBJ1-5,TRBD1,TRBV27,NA,CASSPVQGATYGNQPQHF,TGTGCCAGCAGTCCCGTCCAGGGGGCTACGTACGGCAATCAGCCCCAGCATTTT
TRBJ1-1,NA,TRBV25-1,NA,CASSWAGENTEAFF,TGTGCCAGCAGTTGGGCAGGGGAGAACACTGAAGCTTTCTTT
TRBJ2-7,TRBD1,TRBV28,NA,CASTPRGGQVVEQYF,TGTGCCAGCACTCCTCGCGGCGGACAGGTCGTCGAGCAGTACTTC
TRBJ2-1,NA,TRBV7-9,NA,CASSLAMGLHNEQFF,TGTGCCAGCAGCCTCGCTATGGGCCTCCACAATGAGCAGTTCTTC
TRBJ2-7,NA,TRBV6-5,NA,CASSENGGPEQYF,TGCGCCAGCAGTGAGAACGGGGGGCCCGAGCAGTACTTC
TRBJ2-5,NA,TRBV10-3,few,CAISESERGQETQYF,TGTGCCATCAGTGAGTCGGAAAGGGGTCAAGAGACCCAGTACTTC
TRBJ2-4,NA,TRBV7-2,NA,CASSLGPQNIQYF,TGTGCCAGCAGCTTAGGCCCCCAAAACATTCAGTACTTC
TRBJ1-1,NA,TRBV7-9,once,CASNPGTEAFF,TGTGCCAGCAACCCCGGCACTGAAGCTTTCTTT
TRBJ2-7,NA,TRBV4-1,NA,CASSLRQGAEQYF,TGCGCCAGCAGCCTCCGGCAGGGAGCCGAGCAGTACTTC
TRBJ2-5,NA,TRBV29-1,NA,CSVEDRSGTGAETQYF,TGCAGCGTTGAAGACCGCAGCGGGACGGGGGCAGAGACCCAGTACTTC